One and the same sample provided the 30 T cell receptor beta chains below, sequenced in a study of blood T cell repertoires in COVID-19 (dated by TCRdb to 2020 to 2022). Library construction relied on the immunoSEQ multiplex PCR assay. TCRdb holds this immuneACCESS table with in-frame rearrangements only. Some clones are missing; in checked studies, unresolved V genes explain under half, and the rest has no known cause. The sample table contains over 25,000 clones; only one count was recorded for roughly 88% of them. The top ten clones comprise around 1% of the sample. Sequences were obtained from peripheral blood. These receptors all stem from a man in his 70s with active or convalescent COVID-19.

The chain employs TRBV18 and TRBJ1-1, with TRBD1 identical over 7 bases. The length of the CDR3 is 14 residues. Trimming at V came to 4 bases and at J to 3 bases, leaving 5 bases not matched to a gene. Germline V gives CDR1 KGHSH, CDR2 LQKENI. The CDR3 bases are TGTGCCAGCTCACAGGACAGGTCCTACACTGAAGCTTTCTTT. Translated, it gives CASSQDRSYTEAFF.

The chain employs TRBV10-3 and TRBJ1-2; 7 bases are shared with TRBD1. This CDR3 region has 14 residues. Trimming cost V 3 bases and J 4 bases; bases outside gene matches: 5. The V gene's germline CDR1 is ENHRY and CDR2 SYGVKD. In nucleotides, the CDR3 is TGTGCCATCAGTGACTCGCAGGGGGGCTATGGCTACACCTTC. Amino acids: CAISDSQGGYGYTF.

The chain has TRBV5-1 and TRBJ1-1; 7 bases are a match to TRBD1. The CDR3 loop spans 15 amino acids. The V gene end was trimmed by 4 bases and the J gene end by 2 bases; junction bases not matched to a gene: 8. The germline CDR1 and CDR2 sequences are SGHRS and YFSETQ. The CDR3 DNA reads as TGCGCCAGCAGCCCGGGACAGCTCATAAACACTGAAGCTTTCTTT. Encoded protein: CASSPGQLINTEAFF.

The chain recombines TRBV25-1 with TRBJ1-2; 9 nucleotides align to TRBD1. Per germline, CDR1 MGHDK and CDR2 SYGVNS. The CDR3 sequence is 14 residues long. Trimming at V came to 4 bases and at J to 8 bases, leaving 8 bases not matched to a gene. This chain's CDR3 is CASSGGTGLKGYTF. CDR3 sequence (DNA): TGTGCCAGCAGTGGTGGGACAGGGCTCAAAGGCTACACCTTC.

CDR3 DNA: TGCGCCAGCAGACTACAAACAAGGACTGAAGCTTTCTTT. This translates into CASRLQTRTEAFF. The chain carries TRBV10-2 and TRBJ1-1, with D hard to call. CDR1 and CDR2 from the germline V gene are WSHSY and SAAADI. The CDR3 loop spans 13 amino acids. V lost 6 bases and J 5 bases, leaving 13 bases between the germline ends.

The chain employs TRBV2 and TRBJ1-1, with D possibly matching TRBD1 (6 bases). Between the trimmed V and J ends, which lost 7 bases and 4 bases, there was a span of 16 bases. Germline CDR1 is SNHLY and CDR2 is FYNNEI. The CDR3 extends over 14 amino acids. CDR3 amino acids: CASKTHSGATEAFF. The CDR3 DNA is TGTGCCAGCAAGACCCACTCAGGGGCCACTGAAGCTTTCTTT.

The gene calls are TRBV18 and TRBJ2-1; 9 nucleotides match TRBD2. V gave up 6 bases and J gave up 6 bases; unmatched junction bases: 3. Germline assignment: CDR1 KGHSH and CDR2 LQKENI. The CDR3 sequence is 13 residues long. CDR3 residues: CASSGTSSNEQFF. The CDR3 DNA reads as TGTGCCAGCTCGGGGACTAGCTCCAATGAGCAGTTCTTC.

This sequence joins TRBV27 and TRBJ2-5; weak D call: TRBD1 (6 bases). The CDR3 length is 13 residues. Per the germline V gene, CDR1 is MNHEY and CDR2 is SMNVEV (reference sequence). Trimming cost V 6 bases and J 2 bases, with 10 bases left between them. The CDR3 DNA follows: TGTGCCAGCAGCAAGGGGGATCAAGAGACCCAGTACTTC. This translates into CASSKGDQETQYF.

V and J are TRBV15 and TRBJ1-3; a possible D gene is TRBD1 (5 bases). The CDR3 is 16 residues long. V was pared by 2 bases and J by 0 bases, with 11 bases between. Germline V CDR1 and CDR2: LNHNV, YYDKDF (reference sequence). The CDR3 region has the DNA TGTGCCACCAGCAGATCTGGGGCTCACTCTGGAAACACCATATATTTT. This encodes CATSRSGAHSGNTIYF.

The chain recombines TRBV10-3 with TRBJ2-5, with 8 bases lining up with TRBD2. CDR3 length: 15 residues. Per germline, CDR1 ENHRY and CDR2 SYGVKD. V dropped 4 bases and J dropped 5; count of bases not matched to a gene: 9. The CDR3 coding sequence is TGTGCCATCAGTGGATCTAGCGGGCGCGGGGAGACCCAGTACTTC. This translates into CAISGSSGRGETQYF.

The gene calls are TRBV2 and TRBJ1-3; D remains ambiguous. This CDR3 has 12 residues. Trimming removed 8 bases from V and 0 bases from J, with 5 bases in between. Looked up from germline, CDR1 is SNHLY and CDR2 is FYNNEI. The DNA for the CDR3 is TGTGCCAGCGGCTTCTCTGGAAACACCATATATTTT. Amino acid sequence: CASGFSGNTIYF. Drawing the rest from reference TRBV2 and TRBJ1-3, the complete variable domain is EPEVTQTPSHQVTQMGQEVILRCVPISNHLYFYWYRQILGQKVEFLVSFYNNEISEKSEIFDDQFSVERPDGSNFTLKIRSTKLEDSAMYFCASGFSGNTIYFGEGSWLTVV.

The rearrangement links TRBV5-1 to TRBJ2-1; 8 nucleotides match TRBD2. CDR3 size: 16 residues. Germline CDR1 SGHRS, CDR2 YFSETQ. After removal of 6 bases from V and 9 bases from J, the junction contained 17 bases not matched to a gene. The DNA of the CDR3 is TGCGCCAGCACCTCTGAACTAGCGGCAGAAGGGGTTGAGCAGTTCTTC. Amino acid sequence: CASTSELAAEGVEQFF.

This clone was detected only a few times. The chain combines TRBV5-1 with TRBJ2-7, with TRBD1 matching 8 bases. Trimming took 0 bases from V and 6 from J; bases not matched to a gene: 2. The CDR3 sequence is 13 residues long. Germline-derived CDR1 and CDR2 are SGHRS and YFSETQ. The CDR3 bases are TGCGCCAGCAGCTTGGGACAGGGGTCCGAGCAGTACTTC. It codes for CASSLGQGSEQYF.

The V gene is TRBV28, the J gene TRBJ2-2; no firm D call. This CDR3 region has 14 residues. The ends were cut back, 5 bases at V and 4 bases at J, with 11 bases in the middle. Germline lookup yields CDR1 MDHEN and CDR2 SYDVKM. The CDR3 DNA reads as TGTGCCAGCAGTCCCCTAATGTTCACCGGGGAGCTGTTTTTT. Translated: CASSPLMFTGELFF.

This chain joins TRBV19 and TRBJ1-2; perhaps TRBD1 as D (5 bases). In germline, CDR1 is LNHDA, CDR2 SQIVND (reference sequence). V dropped 5 bases and J dropped 1 base, with 17 bases sitting between them. The CDR3 contains 16 residues. Here the CDR3 DNA reads TGTGCCAGTAGTGGGGCGGGGCGGGATGATAACTATGGCTACACCTTC. Its protein product is CASSGAGRDDNYGYTF.

A single count supports this clone. The gene calls are TRBV10-1 and TRBJ1-1; D is perhaps TRBD1 (5 bases). The CDR3 totals 13 residues. Germline V gives CDR1 WNHNN, CDR2 SYGVQD (reference sequence). The germline V and J ends were trimmed by 5 bases and 1 base, with 8 bases remaining between them. The CDR3 here is CASSSDRNTEAFF. The CDR3 DNA follows: TGCGCCAGCAGTTCCGACAGGAACACTGAAGCTTTCTTT.

This chain uses TRBV10-3 with TRBJ2-1; unclear D gene. The germline V and J ends were trimmed by 3 bases and 0 bases, with 6 bases remaining between them. Germline-derived CDR1 and CDR2 are ENHRY and SYGVKD. The CDR3 is made up of 14 amino acids. CDR3 in amino acids: CAISETGSYNEQFF. CDR3 sequence (DNA): TGTGCCATCAGTGAAACGGGCTCCTACAATGAGCAGTTCTTC.

The chain joins TRBV29-1 to TRBJ1-2, with D tentatively TRBD1 (5 bases). This CDR3 comprises 10 residues. With 5 bases removed from V and 8 bases from J, the gap between germline ends came to 9 bases. From germline, CDR1 is SQVTM and CDR2 ANQGSEA. The DNA of the CDR3 is TGCAGCGTTAGGCAGGGCGGCTACACCTTC. Translating it yields CSVRQGGYTF.

This chain joins TRBV6-5 and TRBJ1-2; 7 nucleotides align to TRBD1. Germline V gene sequence: CDR1 MNHEY, CDR2 SVGAGI. The CDR3 covers 13 residues. V trimming: 6 bases; J trimming: 6 bases; junction bases outside the gene matches: 7. CDR3 bases: TGTGCCAGCAGGACGACAGGGTGGGATGGCTACACCTTC. It is translated as CASRTTGWDGYTF.

V usage is TRBV6-1 and J usage is TRBJ2-7; tentatively, D is TRBD1 (5 bases). The germline V gene has CDR1 MNHNS and CDR2 SASEGT. CDR3 length equals 13 residues. V dropped 3 bases and J dropped 2 bases, with 8 bases sitting between them. CDR3 in amino acids: CASSDQGAYEQYF. CDR3 DNA: TGTGCCAGCAGTGATCAGGGCGCCTACGAGCAGTACTTC.

The gene calls are TRBV15 and TRBJ2-1; TRBD2 agrees at 7 bases. The CDR3 totals 14 residues. Trimming took 5 bases from V and 7 from J; bases not matched to a gene: 8. Germline loops: CDR1 LNHNV, CDR2 YYDKDF (reference sequence). CDR3: CATSFGGWGNEQFF. In DNA, the CDR3 is TGTGCCACCAGCTTCGGGGGGTGGGGAAATGAGCAGTTCTTC.

This clone was detected a few times. The CDR3 nucleotides are TGTGCCACCAGCCCCGGGACAGGGGGCTCCGGGGAGCTGTTTTTT. Amino acids: CATSPGTGGSGELFF. This rearrangement joins TRBV24-1 to TRBJ2-2; 12 bases match TRBD1. Losses at the gene ends were 7 bases for V and 6 bases for J; bases not matched to a gene: 5. CDR1 KGHDR and CDR2 SFDVKD come from the germline V gene. There are 15 residues in the CDR3.

The chain carries TRBV11-3 and TRBJ2-3; TRBD2 matches 12 bases. Germline V lookup: CDR1 SGHNT, CDR2 YENEEA. J gave up 2 bases and V 5 bases, and 2 bases lay outside the gene matches. The CDR3 totals 15 residues. The CDR3 nucleotides are TGTGCCAGCAGCCTAGCGGGGGGGGTCACAGATACGCAGTATTTT. Protein product: CASSLAGGVTDTQYF.

The V and J genes are TRBV19 and TRBJ2-7; a weak D match, TRBD1 (6 bases). This CDR3 spans 14 amino acids. Trimming pared 6 bases from V and 0 bases from J, leaving 12 bases between. The germline CDR1 and CDR2 sequences are LNHDA and SQIVND (reference sequence). This CDR3 reads CASSGTLSSYEQYF. The CDR3 bases are TGTGCCAGTAGCGGGACACTAAGCTCCTACGAGCAGTACTTC. The variable domain in full, completed from reference TRBV19 and TRBJ2-7, reads DGGITQSPKYLFRKEGQNVTLSCEQNLNHDAMYWYRQDPGQGLRLIYYSQIVNDFQKGDIAEGYSVSREKKESFPLTVTSAQKNPTAFYLCASSGTLSSYEQYFGPGTRLTVT.

The rearrangement links TRBV19 to TRBJ1-1, with D perhaps matching TRBD1 (6 bases). This CDR3 spans 13 amino acids. Trimming shortened V by 8 bases and J by 2 bases, and 12 bases separated the two germline ends. Germline V gene lookup returns CDR1 LNHDA and CDR2 SQIVND (reference sequence). CDR3 in DNA: TGTGCCAGTCAGGGACAAATTAACACTGAAGCTTTCTTT. Protein product: CASQGQINTEAFF.

The chain combines TRBV6-4 with TRBJ2-7, with 7 bases fitting TRBD1. The CDR3 contains 15 residues. The germline CDR1 and CDR2 sequences are MRHNA and SNTAGT. Germline trimming cut 9 bases from V and 2 bases from J; bases unmatched to any gene: 13. The CDR3 loop is CASKGEQGIAYEQYF. The CDR3 nucleotides are TGTGCCAGTAAGGGGGAACAGGGGATCGCCTACGAGCAGTACTTC.

This clone was seen more than once but under ten times. This sequence joins TRBV2 and TRBJ2-7, with 8 bases identical to TRBD1. Germline CDR1 and CDR2: SNHLY and FYNNEI. V dropped 6 bases and J dropped 2; count of bases not matched to a gene: 9. This CDR3 is 15 amino acids long. This chain's CDR3 is CASRIGQGRTYEQYF. The CDR3, as DNA: TGTGCCAGCAGAATAGGACAGGGTCGGACCTACGAGCAGTACTTC.

The chain is built from TRBV18 and TRBJ1-5; a weak D match, TRBD1 (5 bases). The CDR3 extends over 15 amino acids. Germline loops: CDR1 KGHSH, CDR2 LQKENI. V gave up 2 bases and J gave up 3 bases, with 11 bases separating them. The chain's CDR3 is CASSPMGGYNQPQHF. Written as DNA, the CDR3 is TGTGCCAGCTCACCAATGGGGGGGTACAATCAGCCCCAGCATTTT.

Concerning this clone itself: The junction departs from the called germline gene at one end, perhaps through a read error. The rearrangement links TRBV5-1 to TRBJ1-4; 8 bases are a match to TRBD1. Germline V CDR1 and CDR2: SGHRS, YFSETQ. The CDR3 covers 14 residues. Written as DNA, the CDR3 is TGCGCCAGCAGCACAGGACAGGGTCATGACAAACTGTTTTTT. Amino acid sequence: CASSTGQGHDKLFF.

This clone has more than one count but fewer than ten. The chain employs TRBV27 and TRBJ1-2, with D possibly matching TRBD1 (5 bases). Trimming shortened V by 6 bases and J by 4 bases, and 12 bases separated the two germline ends. Germline V gene data show CDR1 as MNHEY and CDR2 as SMNVEV (reference sequence). This CDR3 is built from 13 residues. The CDR3 sequence: CASRRTGAYGYTF. The CDR3 DNA is TGTGCCAGCAGACGCACAGGAGCCTATGGCTACACCTTC.